These 4 T cell receptor beta chains were sequenced from one sample in a study of cytomegalovirus exposure and HLA in healthy donors. PCR was performed using 60 Vbeta and 13 Jbeta primers. Sequencing used immunoSEQ multiplex PCR; TCRdb keeps in-frame clones, though not all of them. The table includes 110,000 to 150,000 clones, around 75% detected once. The sequencing input was PBMCs. Receptors originate from a female donor in good health and CMV-seronegative.

The J gene is TRBJ2-4, the V gene TRBV15; 14 bases fit TRBD2. The CDR3 is 21 amino acids. Trimming removed 3 bases from V and 0 bases from J; junction bases left unmatched: 13. Germline values: CDR1 LNHNV, CDR2 YYDKDF (reference sequence). The CDR3: CATSRVSGLAGEMLAKNIQYF. CDR3 sequence (DNA): TGTGCCACCAGCAGGGTTTCGGGACTAGCGGGGGAGATGCTAGCCAAAAACATTCAGTACTTC.

As for this clone: The junction does not match germline at one end; this may be a read error. This sample includes further DNA sequences coding for the same CDR3. The rearrangement joins TRBV2 to TRBJ1-1; TRBD1 matches 8 bases. CDR1 is SNHLY, CDR2 FYNNEI, per germline. The CDR3 totals 12 residues. CDR3 protein: CAQGAGDTEAFF. The DNA of the CDR3 is TGTGCCCAGGGGGCGGGGGACACTGAGGCTTTCTTT.

This clone has just a few counts. The chain employs TRBV19 and TRBJ2-7; 10 bases match TRBD1. The CDR3 has 13 residues. The V gene end was trimmed by 6 bases and the J gene end by 3 bases; junction bases not matched to a gene: 2. Germline-derived CDR1 and CDR2 are LNHDA and SQIVND (reference sequence). The CDR3 sequence: CASSRTGGYEQYF. The CDR3 nucleotides are TGTGCCAGTAGCCGGACAGGGGGCTACGAGCAGTACTTC.

The gene calls are TRBV28 and TRBJ2-7, with TRBD2 as a possible D gene (5 bases). This CDR3 has 12 residues. Trimming shortened V by 10 bases and J by 7 bases, and 17 bases separated the two germline ends. From germline, CDR1 is MDHEN and CDR2 SYDVKM. CDR3 residues: CATNLRRREQYF. CDR3 in DNA: TGTGCCACCAACTTACGGAGGCGGGAGCAGTACTTC. The entire variable domain, with the rest obtained from reference TRBV28 and TRBJ2-7, is as follows: DVKVTQSSRYLVKRTGEKVFLECVQDMDHENMFWYRQDPGLGLRLIYFSYDVKMKEKGDIPEGYSVSREKKERFSLILESASTNQTSMYLCATNLRRREQYFGPGTRLTVT.